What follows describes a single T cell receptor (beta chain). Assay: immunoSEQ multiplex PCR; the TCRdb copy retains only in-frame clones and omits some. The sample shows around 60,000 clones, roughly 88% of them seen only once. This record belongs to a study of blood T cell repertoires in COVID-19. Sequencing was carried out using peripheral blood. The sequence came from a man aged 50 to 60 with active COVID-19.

The CDR3 bases are TGTGCCAGCAGCCTTATCGGACAGGGCGGCGAAAAACTGTTTTTT. Its protein product is CASSLIGQGGEKLFF. The genes are TRBV6-2 or TRBV6-3 and TRBJ1-4, with 8 bases fitting TRBD1. There are 15 residues in the CDR3. Germline V gives CDR1 MNHEY, CDR2 SVGEGT. The trim removed 6 bases at V and 8 bases at J, leaving 11 bases unmatched.